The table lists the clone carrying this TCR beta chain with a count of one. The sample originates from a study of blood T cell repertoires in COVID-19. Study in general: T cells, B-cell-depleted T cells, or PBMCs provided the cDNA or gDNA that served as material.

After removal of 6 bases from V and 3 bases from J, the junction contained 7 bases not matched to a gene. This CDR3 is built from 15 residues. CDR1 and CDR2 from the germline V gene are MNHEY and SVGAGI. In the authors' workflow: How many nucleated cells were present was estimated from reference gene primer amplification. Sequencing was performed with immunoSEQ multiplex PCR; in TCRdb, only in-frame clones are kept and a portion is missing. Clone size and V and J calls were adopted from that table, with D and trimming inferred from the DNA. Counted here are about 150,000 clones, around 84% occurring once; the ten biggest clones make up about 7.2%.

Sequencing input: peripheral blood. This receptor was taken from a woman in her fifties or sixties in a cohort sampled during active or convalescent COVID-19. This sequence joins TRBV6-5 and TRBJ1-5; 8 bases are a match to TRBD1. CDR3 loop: CASSHRGGDNQPQHF. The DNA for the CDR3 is TGTGCCAGCAGCCACAGGGGGGGAGACAATCAGCCCCAGCATTTT.